The 12 T cell receptor beta chains below were found in one sample sequenced in a study of T cell responses to AZD1222 COVID-19 vaccine. Clones were sequenced by immunoSEQ multiplex PCR, and TCRdb holds only the in-frame ones, with some missing. The sample includes 100,000 to 110,000 clones, about 88% seen only once; the top ten take under 2%. Specimen: peripheral blood, collected on day 0 of AZD1222 vaccination. All receptors come from an adult in good health.

The V gene is TRBV6-2 or TRBV6-3, the J gene TRBJ1-6; 7 bases fit TRBD1. Germline lookup yields CDR1 MNHEY and CDR2 SVGEGT. This CDR3 is built from 16 residues. Trimming at V came to 5 bases and at J to 3 bases, leaving 7 bases not matched to a gene. The CDR3 protein is CASSTSTGNYNSPLHF. CDR3 nucleotides: TGTGCCAGCAGTACATCGACAGGGAACTATAATTCACCCCTCCACTTT.

The chain is built from TRBV18 and TRBJ2-7; possible D gene TRBD1, 5 bases. V was trimmed by 5 bases and J by 3 bases, leaving 17 bases between them. CDR1 is KGHSH, CDR2 LQKENI, per germline. CDR3 length: 15 residues. Written as DNA, the CDR3 is TGTGCCAGCTCATCTAGGACATCAGGCCTCTACGAGCAGTACTTC. Translation: CASSSRTSGLYEQYF.

This chain uses TRBV5-1 with TRBJ2-5, with 8 nucleotides matching TRBD2. Losses at the gene ends were 4 bases for V and 2 bases for J; bases not matched to a gene: 7. This CDR3 is 15 amino acids long. Germline CDR1 and CDR2: SGHRS and YFSETQ. CDR3 protein: CASSAPGLGQETQYF. The CDR3, as DNA: TGCGCCAGCAGCGCACCGGGACTAGGGCAAGAGACCCAGTACTTC. Using reference TRBV5-1 and TRBJ2-5 for the parts outside the CDR3, the full variable domain is KAGVTQTPRYLIKTRGQQVTLSCSPISGHRSVSWYQQTPGQGLQFLFEYFSETQRNKGNFPGRFSGRQFSNSRSEMNVSTLELGDSALYLCASSAPGLGQETQYFGPGTRLLVL.

The sample holds one count of this clone. This chain joins TRBV21-1 and TRBJ1-4. TRBV21-1 is described as a pseudogene. CDR3 length: 20 residues. As DNA, the CDR3 is TGTGCCAGCATTCCCCGGTGTGGGAGGGGTCCGCGGGGACAAAATGAAAAACTGTTTTTT. Protein sequence: CASIPRCGRGPRGQNEKLFF.

The chain joins TRBV5-6 to TRBJ2-1, with 11 nucleotides matching TRBD1. The CDR3 loop spans 14 amino acids. V was clipped by 4 bases and J by 7 bases; unmatched bases: 4. Germline CDR1 reads SGHDT; CDR2 reads YYEEEE. This CDR3 reads CASSGGDRGNEQFF. The CDR3 region has the DNA TGTGCCAGCAGCGGCGGGGACAGGGGGAATGAGCAGTTCTTC.

The chain has TRBV4-3 and TRBJ2-1; 14 positions match TRBD2. V shed 4 bases, J shed 5 bases, and the junction held 7 bases outside the gene matches. The CDR3 extends over 17 amino acids. Germline loops: CDR1 LGHNA, CDR2 YSLEER. In DNA form, the CDR3 reads TGCGCCAGCAGCCCCCGACTAGCGGGAGGGATACACAATGAGCAGTTCTTC. This codes for CASSPRLAGGIHNEQFF.

The chain uses TRBV11-2 and TRBJ2-2; D unclear. The CDR3 sequence is 12 residues long. V dropped 6 bases and J dropped 7 bases, with 9 bases sitting between them. CDR1 SGHAT and CDR2 FQNNGV come from the germline V gene. CDR3 amino acids: CASRVYNGELFF. The CDR3 nucleotides read TGTGCCAGCAGGGTTTACAACGGGGAGCTGTTTTTT.

The chain joins TRBV2 to TRBJ2-2; D gene ambiguous. Trimming pared 6 bases from V and 2 bases from J, leaving 7 bases between. The length of the CDR3 is 13 residues. The germline CDR1 and CDR2 sequences are SNHLY and FYNNEI. The CDR3 sequence: CASRPINTGELFF. CDR3 in DNA: TGTGCCAGCAGGCCGATTAACACCGGGGAGCTGTTTTTT.

This clone occurred a few times. The V gene is TRBV18, the J gene TRBJ1-1; 10 bases are a match to TRBD1. V trimming: 6 bases; J trimming: 0 bases; junction bases outside the gene matches: 7. The CDR3 runs to 16 residues. Germline CDR1 KGHSH, CDR2 LQKENI. The CDR3 protein is CASSSGTGVMNTEAFF. The DNA for the CDR3 is TGTGCCAGCTCCTCCGGGACAGGGGTCATGAACACTGAAGCTTTCTTT.

J is TRBJ1-5 and V is TRBV6-1, with 7 bases fitting TRBD1. The V gene's germline CDR1 is MNHNS and CDR2 SASEGT. V lost 2 bases and J lost 2; bases outside the gene matches: 3. This CDR3 is built from 15 residues. This chain's CDR3 is CASSEYRGRNQPQHF. In DNA form, the CDR3 reads TGTGCCAGCAGTGAATACAGGGGCCGCAATCAGCCCCAGCATTTT.

This sequence joins TRBV15 and TRBJ1-1; D unresolved. Between the trimmed V and J ends, which lost 4 bases and 1 base, there was a span of 7 bases. CDR3 length: 13 residues. Germline CDR1 and CDR2: LNHNV and YYDKDF (reference sequence). The DNA for the CDR3 is TGTGCCACCAGCAACCGGGAGAACACTGAAGCTTTCTTT. Its translation: CATSNRENTEAFF.

This clone was found once. The chain carries TRBV7-9 and TRBJ1-2; no clear D. V was cut by 1 base and J by 7 bases, with 13 bases left in between. Germline V gives CDR1 SEHNR, CDR2 FQNEAQ (reference sequence). The CDR3 is made up of 14 amino acids. CDR3 nucleotides: TGTGCCAGCAGCTTAGGGGGTATGAGGTTTGGCTACACCTTC. It yields the protein CASSLGGMRFGYTF.